Reported below is one TCR beta chain. This clone was seen a single time. Its antigen remains undetermined. No much larger clone is present one base from it, and per-base qualities are unavailable. The entry originates in a study of CD8+ T cells in alopecia areata (dated by TCRdb to the late 2010s). Notes on the research overall: The treated patients, all with moderate-to-severe alopecia areata, were enrolled in an open-label pilot trial of oral tofacitinib given at 5 to 10 mg twice daily. Patients received tofacitinib for 6 to 18 months and were then followed off drug for 6 months to check for delayed response and recurrence. For the treated patients, the SALT score, which quantifies what percentage of scalp surface area is affected, served as the measure of disease severity. To study T cell clonal expansion in alopecia areata, the researchers applied high-throughput TCRbeta sequencing to both the C3H/HeJ mouse model and human patients. Scalp tissue and sorted CD4+ and CD8+ peripheral blood T cells from patchy and totalis/universalis alopecia areata patients and from healthy controls were covered by human TCRbeta sequencing. Biopsies were taken from tofacitinib-treated patients at baseline and at 4 and 24 weeks of treatment, and a later scalp biopsy was taken in several of the tofacitinib-treated patients. Scalp clonality was compared among normal scalp (n=4), patchy alopecia areata scalp (n=8), and alopecia totalis/universalis scalp (n=8). The RNA source kit depended on sample type: the PAXgene miRNA kit for fixed scalp, the miRNeasy kit for PBMCs, and the RNeasy kit for mouse skin. TCRbeta CDR3 regions were amplified by immunoSEQ multiplex PCR with 35 Vbeta forward and 13 Jbeta reverse primers.

Library method: the immunoSEQ multiplex PCR assay. RNA was extracted from all samples and reverse transcribed into cDNA as template for TCR sequencing. SuperScript III was used for first-strand cDNA synthesis, primed with a 2:1 mix of oligo-dT and random hexamers. A synthetic immune receptor repertoire was used to measure amplification bias, and any remaining bias was corrected computationally. Per the authors' processing: Raw reads were preprocessed to remove errors, and CDR3 was defined by IMGT conventions from the conserved cysteine to phenylalanine. Clonality was computed by normalizing Shannon entropy by log2 of the number of productive unique TCRs and subtracting the result from 1. Whether scalp clones were CD4 or CD8 was inferred by matching scalp TCRbeta sequences against CD4 and CD8 repertoires sorted from blood. The table comes from immuneACCESS by way of TCRdb, which keeps in-frame sequences with V and J called. Part of the clones is missing from these tables; in studies checked, under half for an unresolved V gene and the rest for unknown reasons. The V and J calls and clone size come from that table; D and trimming were worked out from the DNA. The sample data list some 42,000 clones, and around 90% of these were observed just once. Under 20% of the sample is in the top ten clones.

Compared with germline, V lacks 0 bases and J lacks 2 bases; bases without a gene match: 4. The germline V gene (reference sequence) supplies CDR1 SEHNR and CDR2 FQNEAQ. From the cysteine through the phenylalanine, the CDR3 covers 15 amino acids. Just CDR3 DNA is preserved here, 45 bases in frame from base 1. The sample's time point label is to be understood as: roughly 24 weeks on oral tofacitinib. The treatment or condition label on this specimen signifies: oral pan-JAK inhibitor, 5-10 mg twice daily. Lesional scalp punch biopsies and peripheral blood were obtained from alopecia areata patients. PBMCs were isolated by density centrifugation and stained for CD3, CD4 and CD8, after which CD4+ and CD8+ T cells were sorted on a FACSAria. Study-wide conclusions, independent of this receptor: Scalp TCR repertoire analysis is complicated because resident alphabeta T cells in normal human skin are also sequenced, whereas mouse skin is dominated by gammadelta T cells. Tofacitinib significantly lowered scalp clonality and the number of expanded CD8+ clones among the top 100 scalp clones. The treated cohort was small, with a single nonresponder, so links between baseline CD8+ expansion and response need larger studies. Lesional scalp, especially in alopecia totalis/universalis, showed higher clonality and more expanded CD8+ clones than normal scalp, suggesting antigenic drive. During tofacitinib treatment, many expanded lesional clones remained in scalp and blood, and this persistence may partly explain relapse after treatment is stopped. Shared TCR sequences between patients were less evident than in mice, which may be partly attributable to HLA diversity in the patient population.

The receptor chain draws on TRBV7-9 and TRBJ2-7; the central 7 bases match TRBD2. The receptor was derived from a human donor with alopecia areata. This specimen consisted of CD8+ T cells sorted from blood, obtained at week 24, from a patient treated with tofacitinib. This receptor carries the CDR3 CASSLAPSGTYEQYF. The sequence in DNA is TGTGCCAGCAGCTTAGCTCCTAGCGGAACCTACGAGCAGTACTTC.